This T cell receptor (beta chain) was recovered during a study of shared clonotypes between healthy human individuals (dated by TCRdb to about 2020). Broadly, across the study: The cohort included three men and a couple of women between 18 and 49 years of age. Per donor, three plates each were used for CD4 naive and CD4 memory, two for CD8 naive, and one for CD8 memory. Per donor, leukapheresis produced somewhere between about 0.9 and 9.5 billion PBMCs. To estimate repertoire size and how much clonotype sharing occurs between individuals, the study deeply sequenced the blood TCR repertoires of about five healthy adults. To increase sequencing depth and limit assay-specific biases, TCR repertoire library preparation and sequencing were carried out by different laboratories using diverse techniques.

Results and caveats for the whole study, not just this receptor: Compared with non-shared clonotypes, the clonotypes found in all four sorted-subset donors had higher generation probabilities. Sampling was restricted to blood, and TCR repertoires in tissues likely differ from the TCR repertoires found in blood. The genetic and exposure-history diversity represented was limited by the small number of donors. Even with the large sequencing depth, rarefaction of the sorted-subset datasets indicated that sequencing was incomplete. Roughly 5% of naive CD4, approximately 3.7% of naive CD8, 2% to 2.5% of memory CD4, and approximately 0.4% of memory CD8 clonotypes were shared across a few donors. Pairwise subsampling led to the expectation that sequencing depth would affect the degree of clonotype sharing among donors. Naive subsets generally had larger estimated clonotype richness than memory subsets.

In regard to this clone: This receptor's antigen is unknown. The record has no base qualities; no much larger clone is one base away.

The germline V gene provides CDR1 SGHAT and CDR2 FQNNGV. The CDR3 holds 15 amino acids from the cysteine to the phenylalanine. Only the CDR3 part of the read is kept: 45 bases, read in frame from the first base. V lost 5 bases and J lost 4 bases, and the count of bases not matched to a germline gene is 6. The donors were healthy, HIV-negative adults with no recently reported acute infections or vaccinations. Every donor was a Caucasian adult residing in Nashville, Tennessee, USA. CD4+ T cells were enriched by magnetic negative selection, after which naive cells were positively selected on CD45RA and the negative fraction was taken as the memory subset. Blood was collected by leukapheresis, and PBMCs were isolated by Ficoll-Histopaque density gradient centrifugation and then cryopreserved in liquid nitrogen vapor phase. Analytical flow cytometry was used to check the purity and quantity of each magnetically sorted T cell population. Each sorted fraction had its genomic DNA isolated and then quantified by UV absorbance on a Nanodrop 2000c.

TCR CDR3 regions were amplified from genomic DNA by multiplex PCR using the deep immunoSEQ assay. Genomic DNA extracted from each cell subset was distributed evenly over all wells of several immunoSEQ 96-well plates, and each plate served as one replicate. For sorted subsets, each replicate PCR was loaded with approximately 200 ng genomic DNA, equivalent to about 33,000 T cell genomes. The purified libraries were quantified using a Qubit 3.0 fluorometer, sized with a Bioanalyzer 2100, and then quantified again using the KAPA Library Quantification kit. A separate single-read 150-cycle Illumina NextSeq 550 flow cell was used to sequence each immunoSEQ 96-well plate. Under the source paper's analysis protocol: Because the immunoSEQ output included only junctional sequences and no quality scores, the filtering could not be the same as the filtering used for full-length reads. Sequences were annotated with PyIR, a Python wrapper for IgBLAST v1.9, using IMGT germline references to assign V/J genes and CDR3. Reads were filtered out if the reads had weak V/J assignments (E-value above 1e-6), no CDR3, stop codons, out-of-frame junctions, or ambiguous translated residues. A V3J clonotype was defined by an identical inferred V gene, J gene, and CDR3 amino acid sequence. The percentage overlap between two repertoires was calculated by dividing the number of shared unique clonotypes by the size of the smaller repertoire. Three approaches were used to assess repertoire richness: RTK rarefaction, the Chao1 estimator, and Recon v2.1 estimates of unobserved clonotypes. OLGA was used to compute generation probabilities for all TCRbeta clonotypes that the gDNA method yielded from a handful of donors. Held by TCRdb, this immuneACCESS table contains in-frame sequences only and omits some clones. Under half of the omission traces to an unresolved V gene where checked; the cause of the rest is unknown. The V and J calls and clone size come from that table; D and trimming were worked out from the DNA. The sample table contains about 1,500,000 clones; only one count was recorded for approximately 97% of them. Of the sample, 1% to 1.5% is held by the ten largest clones.

Recombination linked TRBV11-2 to TRBJ2-1; the central 9 bases match TRBD2. This TCR came from a man between 25 and 39 years old in good health. The sequencing input was naive CD4+ T cells sorted from blood. What this sample's cell subset or site label stands for: CD45RA+ positively selected. The CDR3 here reads CASSNRLAVYNEQFF. The DNA reads as follows: TGTGCCAGCAGCAACCGACTAGCGGTTTACAATGAGCAGTTCTTC.